This T cell receptor (beta chain) emerged from a study of human T cells and chemical hapten exposure. Study summary: Doses of diphenylcyclopropenone went to the patients' scalps weekly throughout the roughly 24-week study. The study, taken as a whole, reports: DPC sensitization left the count of TCRs above 1 in 1000 unchanged.

This CDR3 has 14 residues. V shed 9 bases and J 3 bases; nucleotides not matched to a gene: 6. Per the germline V gene, CDR1 is MNHEY and CDR2 is SVGAGI. In this sample, this clonotype turned up many times. Its antigen is undetermined. Time point meaning: pre-sensitization, week 0. Specified treatment: therapeutic diphenylcyclopropenone sensitization with weekly scalp DPC. Total RNA was isolated from whole blood that had not been fractionated. TCRdb used MiXCR to reprocess the RACE reads, holding one entry per CDR3 protein. The data show about 380,000 distinct CDR3 sequences, approximately 5.1% seen once.

The clonotype comes from a woman aged 50 to 60 with alopecia areata. Some clones in this sample may be carry-over from other donors' samples. The sequences come from whole blood, collected in connection with sensitization to the hapten diphenylcyclopropenone (DPC). This chain joins TRBV6-5 and TRBJ2-2, with 8 bases aligning to TRBD1. The CDR3 DNA reads TGTGCCAGTTCGACAGGGGCGCACACCGGGGAGCTGTTTTTT. Its translation: CASSTGAHTGELFF.